Sequencing of this TCR beta chain was carried out in a study of blood T cell repertoires in COVID-19. Method: immunoSEQ multiplex PCR; TCRdb's copy keeps in-frame clones and lacks some. The table records around 150,000 clones, more than 75% of them present only once. The CDR3 contains 15 residues. Trimming pared 0 bases from V and 7 bases from J, leaving 16 bases between. Germline CDR1 is SGDLS and CDR2 is YYNGEE. Source material: peripheral blood. V and J are TRBV9 and TRBJ1-2; D is perhaps TRBD1 (5 bases). This TCR was recovered from a man younger than 35 with acute or convalescent COVID-19. The CDR3 reads CASSVGQSSSGGYTF. For the CDR3, the DNA is TGTGCCAGCAGCGTAGGACAGTCATCTTCGGGTGGCTACACCTTC.